One sample yielded the 18 T cell receptor beta chains listed below, sequenced in a study of identifying expanded T cells in peripheral blood. The assay was immunoSEQ multiplex PCR, and TCRdb's table has in-frame clones only and misses some. This sample has about 130,000 clones, with 75% to 90% found just once. The sequencing sample was made of blood. These receptors were taken from a person aged 18 to 70 in good health.

The rearrangement links TRBV5-4 to TRBJ2-5, with 9 bases aligning to TRBD2. Germline CDR1 SGHNT, CDR2 YYREEE (reference sequence). This CDR3 has 15 amino acids. V dropped 0 bases and J dropped 1; count of bases not matched to a gene: 1. The CDR3 DNA follows: TGTGCCAGCAGCTTGGAACTAGCGGGCCAAGAGACCCAGTACTTC. Encoded protein: CASSLELAGQETQYF.

This clone occurred once. This chain connects TRBV5-6 to TRBJ2-1, with D hard to call. CDR3 length: 11 amino acids. Germline values: CDR1 SGHDT, CDR2 YYEEEE. V lost 2 bases, J lost 9 bases, and 6 bases lay in between. In DNA, the CDR3 is TGTGCCAGCAGCTTTCGGAGTGAGCAGTTCTTC. Translated: CASSFRSEQFF.

The chain links TRBV28 to TRBJ1-1, with a weak D call TRBD1 (6 bases). The V and J ends lost 5 bases and 5 bases respectively, with 18 bases between them. The length of the CDR3 is 15 residues. CDR1 is MDHEN, CDR2 SYDVKM, per germline. The CDR3 sequence: CASSGGGGGSTEAFF. Written as DNA, the CDR3 is TGTGCCAGCAGTGGGGGTGGGGGGGGCAGTACTGAAGCTTTCTTT.

In its sample, this clone was seen once. The chain carries TRBV20-1 and TRBJ2-1; no clear D. Trimming removed 3 bases at V and 7 bases at J, with 7 bases between. The germline CDR1 and CDR2 sequences are DFQATT and SNEGSKA (reference sequence). The CDR3 extends over 11 amino acids. The CDR3 nucleotides are TGCAGTGCTAGCAACGTAAATGAGCAGTTCTTC. Translated: CSASNVNEQFF.

The chain is built from TRBV6-4 and TRBJ2-2; 7 nucleotides match TRBD1. Germline CDR1 and CDR2: MRHNA and SNTAGT. Trimming cost V 7 bases and J 4 bases; bases outside gene matches: 6. The CDR3 runs to 14 residues. The CDR3 reads CASKITGVTGELFF. The DNA of the CDR3 is TGTGCCAGCAAAATCACAGGGGTCACCGGGGAGCTGTTTTTT.

This clone was seen just once. The chain combines TRBV29-1 with TRBJ1-3; D uncertain. This CDR3 region has 12 residues. Germline V gene data show CDR1 as SQVTM and CDR2 as ANQGSEA. Trimming pared 0 bases from V and 7 bases from J, leaving 7 bases between. The chain's CDR3 is CSVEDLGNTIYF. Here the CDR3 DNA reads TGCAGCGTTGAAGATCTGGGCAACACCATATATTTT.

CDR3 in amino acids: CASSVSPRLEQYF. The CDR3 region has the DNA TGTGCCAGCAGCGTTAGCCCCCGCCTCGAGCAGTACTTC. The rearrangement uses TRBV9 and TRBJ2-7, with no clear D. With 2 bases removed from V and 6 bases from J, the gap between germline ends came to 12 bases. Germline V CDR1 and CDR2: SGDLS, YYNGEE. The CDR3 contains 13 residues.

In nucleotides, the CDR3 is TGTGCCAGCAGCGTGCGCGGGGGCTTCACAGATACGCAGTATTTT. Translating it yields CASSVRGGFTDTQYF. The chain combines TRBV5-4 with TRBJ2-3; tentative D call: TRBD2 (7 bases). The CDR3 runs 15 residues. Looked up from germline, CDR1 is SGHNT and CDR2 is YYREEE (reference sequence). The V end was cut by 4 bases, the J end by 2 bases, with 14 bases between.

The V and J genes are TRBV19 and TRBJ2-7, with D possibly being TRBD1 or TRBD2 (5 bases each). Between the trimmed V and J ends, which lost 4 bases and 2 bases, there was a span of 18 bases. CDR1 LNHDA and CDR2 SQIVND come from the germline V gene (reference sequence). The CDR3 spans 16 residues. Here the CDR3 reads CASSNQPGTLTYEQYF. CDR3 bases: TGTGCCAGTAGTAACCAACCCGGGACCCTTACCTACGAGCAGTACTTC.

The chain carries TRBV29-1 and TRBJ2-3; the D gene is possibly TRBD2 (5 bases). CDR1 SQVTM and CDR2 ANQGSEA come from the germline V gene. This CDR3 is built from 12 residues. Trimming left V 6 bases short and J 1 base short, with 8 bases between. CDR3 sequence: CSVPAGTDTQYF. The CDR3 DNA reads as TGCAGCGTCCCAGCGGGCACAGATACGCAGTATTTT.

This chain links TRBV2 with TRBJ2-5; 7 positions agree with TRBD2. The CDR3 extends over 15 amino acids. Germline values: CDR1 SNHLY, CDR2 FYNNEI. Unmatched junction bases numbered 4, after V lost 1 base and J lost 2 bases. CDR3 protein: CASSEEWTRQETQYF. In DNA, the CDR3 is TGTGCCAGCAGTGAAGAATGGACTAGACAAGAGACCCAGTACTTC.

The chain combines TRBV6-6 with TRBJ2-5, with a tentative D call TRBD1 (5 bases). This CDR3 is 13 amino acids long. Germline V CDR1 and CDR2: MNHNY, SVGAGI (reference sequence). Deletions cut 4 bases from V and 4 bases from J, with 10 bases between. The CDR3 DNA reads as TGTGCCAGCAGTTCAGGGCCTGGAGAGACCCAGTACTTC. Encoded protein: CASSSGPGETQYF.

The J gene is TRBJ1-6, the V gene TRBV2; the D gene is possibly TRBD1 (6 bases). Germline V gives CDR1 SNHLY, CDR2 FYNNEI. Deletions cut 4 bases from V and 5 bases from J, with 15 bases between. This CDR3 is 16 amino acids long. CDR3 in amino acids: CASSGSGAVHNSPLHF. The CDR3 DNA sequence: TGTGCCAGCAGTGGGTCAGGGGCTGTTCATAATTCACCCCTCCACTTT.

The chain joins TRBV5-1 to TRBJ1-5; D uncertain. Trimming took off 0 bases at V and 5 bases at J, with 12 bases between the two ends. The CDR3 has 15 amino acids. Germline CDR1 and CDR2: SGHRS and YFSETQ. The CDR3 reads CASSLGLRGDQPQHF. The CDR3 nucleotides are TGCGCCAGCAGCTTGGGGCTTAGAGGAGATCAGCCCCAGCATTTT.

The rearrangement uses TRBV6-6 and TRBJ2-5; 7 bases match TRBD2. The CDR3 covers 15 residues. The V and J ends lost 3 bases and 0 bases, in that order; junction bases with no gene match: 4. Germline V lookup: CDR1 MNHNY, CDR2 SVGAGI (reference sequence). The CDR3 sequence is CASSYTGGDQETQYF. The CDR3 nucleotides read TGTGCCAGCAGTTATACGGGGGGTGACCAAGAGACCCAGTACTTC.

The rearrangement links TRBV19 to TRBJ1-2; unclear D gene. Trimming stripped 3 bases from V and 6 bases from J, with 14 bases between. This CDR3 is built from 14 residues. Germline CDR1 LNHDA, CDR2 SQIVND (reference sequence). CDR3 in amino acids: CASSILGLFHGYTF. The CDR3, as DNA: TGTGCCAGTAGTATTTTGGGTCTGTTCCATGGCTACACCTTC.

The chain uses TRBV28 and TRBJ1-5, with a tentative D call TRBD1 (5 bases). The CDR3 is made up of 15 amino acids. Trimming pared 7 bases from V and 0 bases from J, leaving 13 bases between. Looked up from germline, CDR1 is MDHEN and CDR2 is SYDVKM. The CDR3 reads CASTLGTYSNQPQHF. For the CDR3, the DNA is TGTGCCAGCACCCTCGGGACGTATAGCAATCAGCCCCAGCATTTT.

The V call is TRBV27, the J call TRBJ2-1, with TRBD1 as a possible D gene (6 bases). Germline CDR1 MNHEY, CDR2 SMNVEV (reference sequence). This CDR3 comprises 14 residues. Trimming left V 4 bases short and J 6 bases short, with 13 bases between. CDR3 protein: CASSSPGAINEQFF. CDR3 bases: TGTGCCAGCAGTTCCCCAGGGGCCATCAATGAGCAGTTCTTC.